These 20 T cell receptor beta chains originate from one sample sequenced in a study of response to subunit inactivated influenza vaccine. TCRdb itself ran the RT-PCR reads through MiXCR, one entry per CDR3 protein. The sample records about 160,000 distinct CDR3 sequences, 11% being singletons. The material sequenced was non-naive T cells sorted from PBMCs, taken 40 to 50 days after vaccination. These receptor sequences come from a middle-aged man who received an inactivated influenza vaccine.

Remarks on this clonotype: Germline is not matched at one junction end, which may reflect a read error. J is TRBJ1-5 and V is TRBV6-5; the D is unclear. The CDR3 totals 13 residues. Germline CDR1 is MNHEY and CDR2 is SVGAGI. CDR3 loop: CASSYHSGEPQPF. CDR3 coding DNA: TGTGCCAGCAGTTATCACAGCGGTGAGCCCCAGCCTTTT.

V gene TRBV5-1 combines with J gene TRBJ2-3; D remains unclear. Looked up from germline, CDR1 is SGHRS and CDR2 is YFSETQ. The CDR3 is made up of 15 amino acids. V was pared by 0 bases and J by 3 bases, with 11 bases between. The CDR3 sequence is CASSLEGLGTDTQYF. The CDR3 nucleotides read TGCGCCAGCAGCTTGGAGGGCCTTGGAACAGATACGCAGTATTTT. Combining the CDR3 with reference TRBV5-1 and TRBJ2-3 gives the whole variable domain KAGVTQTPRYLIKTRGQQVTLSCSPISGHRSVSWYQQTPGQGLQFLFEYFSETQRNKGNFPGRFSGRQFSNSRSEMNVSTLELGDSALYLCASSLEGLGTDTQYFGPGTRLTVL.

Only a few counts were recorded for this clonotype. The V call is TRBV6-1, the J call TRBJ2-1, with no clear D. Trimming cost V 8 bases and J 5 bases, with 10 bases left between them. In germline, CDR1 is MNHNS, CDR2 SASEGT. The CDR3 is 12 residues long. CDR3 region: CASRAVHNEQFF. The CDR3 nucleotides read TGTGCCAGCCGCGCGGTCCACAATGAGCAGTTCTTC.

A few counts support this clonotype. The V call is TRBV7-9, the J call TRBJ1-1, with a weak D call TRBD1 (6 bases). There are 15 residues in the CDR3. V lost 5 bases and J 3 bases, leaving 16 bases between the germline ends. Germline CDR1 reads SEHNR; CDR2 reads FQNEAQ (reference sequence). The CDR3, as DNA: TGTGCCAGCAGCCTGGGGGGGCGGGGATACACTGAAGCTTTCTTT. The encoded protein is CASSLGGRGYTEAFF.

This clonotype came up many times. The CDR3 DNA reads as TGTGCCAGCAGTTATAGCGGAAACCAAGAGACCCAGTACTTC. Amino acids: CASSYSGNQETQYF. This chain connects TRBV5-6 to TRBJ2-5, with D maybe TRBD2 (6 bases). Per germline, CDR1 SGHDT and CDR2 YYEEEE. Trimming stripped 5 bases from V and 0 bases from J, with 11 bases between. CDR3 length: 14 residues.

V gene TRBV9 combines with J gene TRBJ2-7; D tentatively fits TRBD1 or TRBD2 (7 bases each). The CDR3 spans 15 residues. V dropped 4 bases and J dropped 3 bases, with 17 bases sitting between them. Germline V gene sequence: CDR1 SGDLS, CDR2 YYNGEE. For the CDR3, the DNA is TGTGCCAGCAGCCCAGGGGGAGGGAATGACTACGAGCAGTACTTC. Its translation is CASSPGGGNDYEQYF.

This clonotype occurred many times. This rearrangement joins TRBV29-1 to TRBJ1-2; D gene unclear. From germline, CDR1 is SQVTM and CDR2 ANQGSEA. The CDR3 contains 12 residues. Trimming took 2 bases from V and 9 from J, leaving 13 bases between them. The CDR3 spells CSVEQATGSYTF. CDR3 nucleotide sequence: TGCAGCGTTGAACAGGCTACGGGTAGCTACACCTTC.

Ten or more counts support this clonotype. This sequence joins TRBV7-8 and TRBJ2-1; TRBD2 agrees at 8 bases. The trim removed 1 base at V and 6 bases at J, leaving 5 bases unmatched. Germline loops: CDR1 SGHVS, CDR2 FQNEAQ. CDR3 length: 15 amino acids. The chain's CDR3 is CASSLGGRNSNEQFF. CDR3 sequence (DNA): TGTGCCAGCAGCTTAGGCGGGAGGAACTCCAATGAGCAGTTCTTC. The full variable domain, with the rest looked up from reference TRBV7-8 and TRBJ2-1, is GAGVSQSPRYKVAKRGQDVALRCDPISGHVSLFWYQQALGQGPEFLTYFQNEAQLDKSGLPSDRFFAERPEGSVSTLKIQRTQQEDSAVYLCASSLGGRNSNEQFFGPGTRLTVL.

This clonotype has just a few counts. The chain employs TRBV27 and TRBJ2-7, with 7 bases aligning to TRBD1. The CDR3 spans 14 residues. V dropped 6 bases and J dropped 6; count of bases not matched to a gene: 11. Per the germline V gene, CDR1 is MNHEY and CDR2 is SMNVEV (reference sequence). This CDR3 reads CASSHRQGSGEQYF. CDR3 coding DNA: TGTGCCAGCAGCCACCGACAGGGTTCGGGCGAGCAGTACTTC.

This clonotype was counted ten times or more. The J gene is TRBJ1-1, the V gene TRBV5-1; TRBD1 agrees at 7 bases. The CDR3 loop spans 14 amino acids. V lost 4 bases and J lost 4; bases outside the gene matches: 7. Looked up from germline, CDR1 is SGHRS and CDR2 is YFSETQ. The CDR3 coding sequence is TGCGCCAGCAGCCGACAGGGAAGGAGCACTGAAGCTTTCTTT. Translation gives CASSRQGRSTEAFF.

Only a few counts were recorded for this clonotype. This sequence joins TRBV12-3 or TRBV12-4 and TRBJ2-5; 9 bases fit TRBD2. The CDR3 length is 15 residues. With V trimmed by 3 bases and J by 4 bases, 6 bases remained unmatched. Written as DNA, the CDR3 is TGTGCCAGCAGTTTTACAGGTAGCGGGGGAGAGACCCAGTACTTC. Encoded protein: CASSFTGSGGETQYF.

This clonotype was observed many times. The J gene is TRBJ2-7, the V gene TRBV9, with 10 bases aligning to TRBD1. V lost 0 bases and J lost 2; bases outside the gene matches: 2. The germline gives CDR1 SGDLS, CDR2 YYNGEE. The CDR3 totals 15 residues. CDR3 nucleotide sequence: TGTGCCAGCAGCGTAGAAGGACAGGGGGCCTACGAGCAGTACTTC. It is translated as CASSVEGQGAYEQYF.

This clonotype was seen just once. The J gene is TRBJ2-6, the V gene TRBV20-1; tentatively, D is TRBD1 (6 bases). CDR1 and CDR2 from the germline V gene are DFQATT and SNEGSKA (reference sequence). Trimming stripped 3 bases from V and 2 bases from J, with 17 bases between. The CDR3 has 17 residues. The CDR3 spells CSARATGDPTGANVLTF. CDR3 DNA: TGCAGTGCTAGGGCGACAGGAGACCCGACTGGGGCCAACGTCCTGACTTTC.

This clonotype occurred many times. The chain combines TRBV24-1 with TRBJ1-2; no clear D gene. Germline CDR1 KGHDR, CDR2 SFDVKD. The CDR3 has 13 amino acids. The ends were cut back, 3 bases at V and 2 bases at J, with 6 bases in the middle. CDR3 loop: CATSDLQNYGYTF. Written as DNA, the CDR3 is TGTGCCACCAGTGATCTCCAGAACTATGGCTACACCTTC.

This clonotype was observed many times. The chain joins TRBV12-3 or TRBV12-4 to TRBJ2-1; D may be TRBD1 (5 bases). V lost 2 bases and J lost 0, with 8 bases in between. The CDR3 sequence is 15 residues long. CDR3 DNA: TGTGCCAGCAGTTTAAGGGGCAGCTCCTACAATGAGCAGTTCTTC. This encodes CASSLRGSSYNEQFF.

This clonotype was observed many times. The J gene is TRBJ2-3, the V gene TRBV5-1; 7 bases map to TRBD2. Trimming took 1 base from V and 1 from J; bases not matched to a gene: 3. The germline gives CDR1 SGHRS, CDR2 YFSETQ. The CDR3 consists of 15 residues. CDR3 sequence reads: CASSLSGIGTDTQYF. The CDR3 DNA is TGCGCCAGCAGCTTGAGCGGGATCGGCACAGATACGCAGTATTTT. The full variable domain, with the rest looked up from reference TRBV5-1 and TRBJ2-3, is KAGVTQTPRYLIKTRGQQVTLSCSPISGHRSVSWYQQTPGQGLQFLFEYFSETQRNKGNFPGRFSGRQFSNSRSEMNVSTLELGDSALYLCASSLSGIGTDTQYFGPGTRLTVL.

The chain employs TRBV2 and TRBJ2-1; TRBD2 is a possible D gene (5 bases). The germline gives CDR1 SNHLY, CDR2 FYNNEI. The CDR3 totals 14 residues. With 5 bases removed from V and 5 bases from J, the gap between germline ends came to 13 bases. CDR3 DNA: TGTGCCAGCAGTCTTCGGACGGGGAACAATGAGCAGTTCTTC. It encodes CASSLRTGNNEQFF.

On this clonotype: A clone one base away is much larger, so this may be a read error. This chain uses TRBV11-1 with TRBJ2-7; D perhaps matches TRBD1 (6 bases). The length of the CDR3 is 14 residues. Germline CDR1 SGHAT, CDR2 FQDESV (reference sequence). CDR3 in amino acids: CASSLGARSYEQNF. For the CDR3, the DNA is TGTGCCAGCAGCTTGGGGGCGCGGTCCTACGAGCAGAACTTC.

This chain connects TRBV7-6 to TRBJ2-7; TRBD1 matches at 9 bases. After removal of 1 base from V and 5 bases from J, the junction contained 3 bases not matched to a gene. Germline assignment: CDR1 SGHVS and CDR2 FNYEAQ. CDR3 size: 14 residues. The CDR3 DNA follows: TGTGCCAGCAGCTTAGTACAGGGGGCCCACGAGCAGTACTTC. As protein: CASSLVQGAHEQYF.

This clonotype was recorded a few times. The gene calls are TRBV7-2 and TRBJ2-5, with TRBD2 identical over 8 bases. V lost 0 bases to trimming and J lost 4 bases; unmatched junction nucleotides: 4. This CDR3 contains 15 residues. CDR1 and CDR2 (germline): SGHTA, FQGNSA. CDR3 amino acids: CASSLAREGLETQYF. CDR3 bases: TGTGCCAGCAGCTTAGCCCGGGAGGGCCTAGAGACCCAGTACTTC.